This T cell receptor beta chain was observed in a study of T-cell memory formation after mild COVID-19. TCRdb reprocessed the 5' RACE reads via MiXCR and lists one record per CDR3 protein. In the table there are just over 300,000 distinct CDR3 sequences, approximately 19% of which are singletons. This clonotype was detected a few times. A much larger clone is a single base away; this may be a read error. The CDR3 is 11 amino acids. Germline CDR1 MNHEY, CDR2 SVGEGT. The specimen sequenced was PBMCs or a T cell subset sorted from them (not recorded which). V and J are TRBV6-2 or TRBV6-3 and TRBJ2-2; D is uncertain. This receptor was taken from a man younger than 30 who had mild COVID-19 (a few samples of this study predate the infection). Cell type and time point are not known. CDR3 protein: CASSYTRELFF. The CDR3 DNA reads TGTGCCAGCAGTTACACCCGGGAGCTGTTTTTT.